This TCR beta chain was sequenced in a study of T cell repertoires in cytomegalovirus infection. About this clonotype itself: Its specificity is not known.

MiXCR was run by TCRdb on the reads, yielding one entry per CDR3 protein. The table lists roughly 990,000 distinct CDR3 sequences, 30% to 40% of them singletons. V shed 4 bases, J shed 0 bases, and the junction held 6 bases outside the gene matches. The CDR3 consists of 16 residues. Germline V lookup: CDR1 SEHNR, CDR2 FQNEAQ (reference sequence). J is TRBJ2-4 and V is TRBV7-9; 7 bases match TRBD2. The sequence was obtained from a human donor in good health (CMV status not recorded). Some clones in this sample may be carry-over from other donors' samples. Here the sequenced sample was cultured CD8+ T cells from PBMCs, taken from culture after CMV antigen stimulation. CDR3 amino acids: CASSSLLAVAKNIQYF. As DNA, the CDR3 is TGTGCCAGCAGCTCCCTCCTAGCGGTAGCCAAAAACATTCAGTACTTC. Using reference TRBV7-9 and TRBJ2-4 for the parts outside the CDR3, the full variable domain is DTGVSQNPRHKITKRGQNVTFRCDPISEHNRLYWYRQTLGQGPEFLTYFQNEAQLEKSRLLSDRFSAERPKGSFSTLEIQRTEQGDSAMYLCASSSLLAVAKNIQYFGAGTRLSVL.